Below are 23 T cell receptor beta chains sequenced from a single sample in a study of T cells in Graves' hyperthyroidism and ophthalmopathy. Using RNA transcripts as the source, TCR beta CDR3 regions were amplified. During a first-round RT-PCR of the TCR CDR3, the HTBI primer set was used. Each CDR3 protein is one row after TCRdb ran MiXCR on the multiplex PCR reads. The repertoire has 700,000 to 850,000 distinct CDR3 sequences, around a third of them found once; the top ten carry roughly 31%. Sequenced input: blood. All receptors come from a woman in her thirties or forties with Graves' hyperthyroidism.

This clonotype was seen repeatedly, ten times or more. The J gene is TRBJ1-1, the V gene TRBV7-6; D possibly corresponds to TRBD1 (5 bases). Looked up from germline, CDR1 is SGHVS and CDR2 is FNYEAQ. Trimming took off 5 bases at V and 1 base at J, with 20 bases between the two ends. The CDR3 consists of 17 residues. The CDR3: CASSLHRPGEGNTEAFF. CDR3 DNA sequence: TGTGCCAGCAGCCTCCATCGGCCGGGGGAGGGGAACACTGAAGCTTTCTTT. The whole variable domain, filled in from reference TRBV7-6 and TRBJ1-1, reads GAGVSQSPRYKVTKRGQDVALRCDPISGHVSLYWYRQALGQGPEFLTYFNYEAQQDKSGLPNDRFSAERPEGSISTLTIQRTEQRDSAMYRCASSLHRPGEGNTEAFFGQGTRLTVV.

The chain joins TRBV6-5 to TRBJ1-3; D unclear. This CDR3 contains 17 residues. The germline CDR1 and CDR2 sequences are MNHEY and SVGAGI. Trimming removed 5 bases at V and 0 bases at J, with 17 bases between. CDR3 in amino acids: CASSPLGAQTSGNTIYF. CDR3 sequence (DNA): TGTGCCAGCAGTCCCCTCGGCGCTCAGACCTCTGGAAACACCATATATTTT.

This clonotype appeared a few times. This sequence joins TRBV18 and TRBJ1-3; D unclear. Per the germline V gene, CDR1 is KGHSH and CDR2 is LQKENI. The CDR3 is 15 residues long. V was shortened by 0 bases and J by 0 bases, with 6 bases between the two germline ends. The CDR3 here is CASSPPSFSGNTIYF. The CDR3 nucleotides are TGTGCCAGCTCACCACCCTCCTTCTCTGGAAACACCATATATTTT.

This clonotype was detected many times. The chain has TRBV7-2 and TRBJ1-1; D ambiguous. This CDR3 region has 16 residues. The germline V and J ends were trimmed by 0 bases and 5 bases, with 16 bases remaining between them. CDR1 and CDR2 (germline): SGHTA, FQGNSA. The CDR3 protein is CASSLASGAEGTEAFF. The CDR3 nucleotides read TGTGCCAGCAGCTTAGCGTCAGGAGCGGAGGGTACTGAAGCTTTCTTT.

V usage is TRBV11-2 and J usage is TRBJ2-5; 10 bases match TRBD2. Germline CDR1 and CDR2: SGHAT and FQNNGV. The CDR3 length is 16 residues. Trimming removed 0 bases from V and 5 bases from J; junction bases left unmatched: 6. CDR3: CASSLDRAGGPETQYF. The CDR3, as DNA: TGTGCCAGCAGCTTAGATAGAGCGGGGGGGCCGGAGACCCAGTACTTC.

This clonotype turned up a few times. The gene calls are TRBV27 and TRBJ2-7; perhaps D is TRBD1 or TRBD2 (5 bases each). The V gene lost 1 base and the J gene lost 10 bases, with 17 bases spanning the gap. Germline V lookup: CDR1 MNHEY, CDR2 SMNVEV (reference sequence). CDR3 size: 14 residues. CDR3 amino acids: CASSLLGTQEAQYF. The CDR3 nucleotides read TGTGCCAGCAGTTTATTAGGGACCCAAGAGGCCCAGTACTTC.

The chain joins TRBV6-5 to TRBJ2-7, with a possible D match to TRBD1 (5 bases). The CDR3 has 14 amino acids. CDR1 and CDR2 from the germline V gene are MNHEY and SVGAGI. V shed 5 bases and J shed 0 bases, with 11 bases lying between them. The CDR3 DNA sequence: TGTGCCAGCAGTGAATCAGGGATCTCCTACGAGCAGTACTTC. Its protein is CASSESGISYEQYF.

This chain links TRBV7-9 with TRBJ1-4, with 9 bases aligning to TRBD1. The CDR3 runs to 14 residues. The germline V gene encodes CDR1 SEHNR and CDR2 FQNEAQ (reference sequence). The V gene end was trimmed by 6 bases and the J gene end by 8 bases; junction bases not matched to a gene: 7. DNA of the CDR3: TGTGCCAGCAGTTCGACAGGGGGGGAAGAAAAACTGTTTTTT. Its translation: CASSSTGGEEKLFF. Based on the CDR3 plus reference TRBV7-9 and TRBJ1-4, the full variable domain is DTGVSQNPRHKITKRGQNVTFRCDPISEHNRLYWYRQTLGQGPEFLTYFQNEAQLEKSRLLSDRFSAERPKGSFSTLEIQRTEQGDSAMYLCASSSTGGEEKLFFGSGTQLSVL.

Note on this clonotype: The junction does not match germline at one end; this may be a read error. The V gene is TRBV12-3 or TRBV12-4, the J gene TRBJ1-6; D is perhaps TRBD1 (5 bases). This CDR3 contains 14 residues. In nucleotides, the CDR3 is TGTGCCAGCAGCTTAGCTGGGGGTTCGTCACCCCTCCACTTT. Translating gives CASSLAGGSSPLHF.

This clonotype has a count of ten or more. Here the CDR3 reads CSARKDRRIRKPQHF. In DNA, the CDR3 is TGCAGTGCTAGAAAGGACAGGAGGATCAGGAAGCCCCAGCATTTT. The chain is built from TRBV20-1 and TRBJ1-5; 7 bases fit TRBD1. This CDR3 has 15 amino acids. Germline CDR1 reads DFQATT; CDR2 reads SNEGSKA (reference sequence). V was clipped by 2 bases and J by 8 bases; unmatched bases: 12.

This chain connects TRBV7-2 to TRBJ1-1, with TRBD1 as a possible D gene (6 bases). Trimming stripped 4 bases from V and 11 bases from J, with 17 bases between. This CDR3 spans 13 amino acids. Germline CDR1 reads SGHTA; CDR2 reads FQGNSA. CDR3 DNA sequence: TGTGCCAGCAGCTCACCACAGGGAGATGAGGCTTTCTTT. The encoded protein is CASSSPQGDEAFF. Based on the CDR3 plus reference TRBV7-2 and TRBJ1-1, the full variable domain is GAGVSQSPSNKVTEKGKDVELRCDPISGHTALYWYRQSLGQGLEFLIYFQGNSAPDKSGLPSDRFSAERTGGSVSTLTIQRTQQEDSAVYLCASSSPQGDEAFFGQGTRLTVV.

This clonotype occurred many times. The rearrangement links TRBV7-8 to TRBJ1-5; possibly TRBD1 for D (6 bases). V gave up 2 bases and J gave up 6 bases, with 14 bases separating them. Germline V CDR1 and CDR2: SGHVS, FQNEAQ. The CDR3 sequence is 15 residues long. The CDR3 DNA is TGTGCCAGCAGCTTATTGGGGGCAGGGGCTCAGCCCCAGCATTTT. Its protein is CASSLLGAGAQPQHF.

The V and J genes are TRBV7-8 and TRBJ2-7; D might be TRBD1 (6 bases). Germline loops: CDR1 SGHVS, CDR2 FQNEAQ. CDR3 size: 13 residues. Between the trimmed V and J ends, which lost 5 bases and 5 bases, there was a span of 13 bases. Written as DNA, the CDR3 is TGTGCCAGCAGCGGCAGGGGCGGAGACGAGCAGTACTTC. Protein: CASSGRGGDEQYF.

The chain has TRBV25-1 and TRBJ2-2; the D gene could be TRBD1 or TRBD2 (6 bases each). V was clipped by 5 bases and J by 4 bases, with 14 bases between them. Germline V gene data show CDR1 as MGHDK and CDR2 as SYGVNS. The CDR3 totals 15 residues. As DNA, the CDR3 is TGTGCCAGCAGTAAATGGGGGGCCGGCACCGGGGAGCTGTTTTTT. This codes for CASSKWGAGTGELFF. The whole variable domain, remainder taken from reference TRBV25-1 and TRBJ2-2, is EADIYQTPRYLVIGTGKKITLECSQTMGHDKMYWYQQDPGMELHLIHYSYGVNSTEKGDLSSESTVSRIRTEHFPLTLESARPSHTSQYLCASSKWGAGTGELFFGEGSRLTVL.

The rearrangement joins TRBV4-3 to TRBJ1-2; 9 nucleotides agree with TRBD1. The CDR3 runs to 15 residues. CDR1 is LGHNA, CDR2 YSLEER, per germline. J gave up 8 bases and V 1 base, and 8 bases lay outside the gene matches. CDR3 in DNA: TGCGCCAGCAGCCAAGGGGAACAGGGGGCATTGGGCTACACCTTC. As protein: CASSQGEQGALGYTF.

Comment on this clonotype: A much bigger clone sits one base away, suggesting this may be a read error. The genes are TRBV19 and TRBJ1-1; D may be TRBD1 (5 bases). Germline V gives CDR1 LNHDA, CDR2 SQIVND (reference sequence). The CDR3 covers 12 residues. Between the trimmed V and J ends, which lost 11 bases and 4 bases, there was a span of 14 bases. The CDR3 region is CASTEFATEAFF. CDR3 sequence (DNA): TGTGCCTCGACAGAGTTTGCCACTGAAGCTTTCTTT.

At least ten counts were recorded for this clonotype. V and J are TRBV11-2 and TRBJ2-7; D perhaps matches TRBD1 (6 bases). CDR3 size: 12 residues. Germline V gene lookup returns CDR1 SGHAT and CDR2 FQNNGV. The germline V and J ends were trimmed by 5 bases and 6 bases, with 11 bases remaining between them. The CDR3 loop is CASSQQGAEQYF. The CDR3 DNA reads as TGTGCCAGCAGCCAACAGGGCGCCGAGCAGTACTTC.

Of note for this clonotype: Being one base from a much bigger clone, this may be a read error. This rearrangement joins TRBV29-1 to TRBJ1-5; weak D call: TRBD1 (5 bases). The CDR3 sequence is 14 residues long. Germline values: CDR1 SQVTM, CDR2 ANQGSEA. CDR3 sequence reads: CSVEDIGARQPRHF. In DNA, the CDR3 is TGCAGCGTTGAAGACATTGGGGCCAGGCAGCCCCGGCATTTT.

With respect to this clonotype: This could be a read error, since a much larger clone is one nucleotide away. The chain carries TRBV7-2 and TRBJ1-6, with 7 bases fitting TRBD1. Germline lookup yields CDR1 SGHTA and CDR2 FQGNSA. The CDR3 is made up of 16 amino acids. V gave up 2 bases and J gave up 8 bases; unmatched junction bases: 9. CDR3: CASSLRSSGGDSPLHF. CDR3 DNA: TGTGCCAGCAGCTTACGGTCATCAGGGGGGGATTCACCCCTCCACTTT.

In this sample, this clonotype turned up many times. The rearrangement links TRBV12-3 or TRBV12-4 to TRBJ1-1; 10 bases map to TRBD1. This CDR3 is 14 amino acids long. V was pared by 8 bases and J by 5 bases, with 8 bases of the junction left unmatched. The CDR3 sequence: CASCKTGGGTEAFF. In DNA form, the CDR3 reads TGTGCCAGCTGCAAGACAGGGGGCGGTACTGAAGCTTTCTTT.

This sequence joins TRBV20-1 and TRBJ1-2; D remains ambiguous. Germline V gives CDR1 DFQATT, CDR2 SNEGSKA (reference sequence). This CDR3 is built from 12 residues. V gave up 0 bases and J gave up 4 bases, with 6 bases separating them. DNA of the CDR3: TGCAGTGCTAGAGAGGTCGGCTATGGCTACACCTTC. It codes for CSAREVGYGYTF.

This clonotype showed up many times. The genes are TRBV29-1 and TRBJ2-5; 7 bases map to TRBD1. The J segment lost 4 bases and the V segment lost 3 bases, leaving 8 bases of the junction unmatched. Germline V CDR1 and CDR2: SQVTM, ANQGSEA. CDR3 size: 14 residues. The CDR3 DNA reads TGCAGCGTTGATGTTCAGGGGGTACGAGAGACCCAGTACTTC. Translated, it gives CSVDVQGVRETQYF. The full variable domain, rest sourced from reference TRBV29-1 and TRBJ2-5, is SAVISQKPSRDICQRGTSLTIQCQVDSQVTMMFWYRQQPGQSLTLIATANQGSEATYESGFVIDKFPISRPNLTFSTLTVSNMSPEDSSIYLCSVDVQGVRETQYFGPGTRLLVL.

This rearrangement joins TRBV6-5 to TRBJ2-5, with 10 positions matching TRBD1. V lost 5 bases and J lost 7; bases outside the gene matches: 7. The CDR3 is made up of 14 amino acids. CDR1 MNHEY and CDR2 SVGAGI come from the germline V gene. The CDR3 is CASSRDRGVGTQYF. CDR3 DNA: TGTGCCAGCAGTCGGGACAGGGGAGTCGGGACCCAGTACTTC.